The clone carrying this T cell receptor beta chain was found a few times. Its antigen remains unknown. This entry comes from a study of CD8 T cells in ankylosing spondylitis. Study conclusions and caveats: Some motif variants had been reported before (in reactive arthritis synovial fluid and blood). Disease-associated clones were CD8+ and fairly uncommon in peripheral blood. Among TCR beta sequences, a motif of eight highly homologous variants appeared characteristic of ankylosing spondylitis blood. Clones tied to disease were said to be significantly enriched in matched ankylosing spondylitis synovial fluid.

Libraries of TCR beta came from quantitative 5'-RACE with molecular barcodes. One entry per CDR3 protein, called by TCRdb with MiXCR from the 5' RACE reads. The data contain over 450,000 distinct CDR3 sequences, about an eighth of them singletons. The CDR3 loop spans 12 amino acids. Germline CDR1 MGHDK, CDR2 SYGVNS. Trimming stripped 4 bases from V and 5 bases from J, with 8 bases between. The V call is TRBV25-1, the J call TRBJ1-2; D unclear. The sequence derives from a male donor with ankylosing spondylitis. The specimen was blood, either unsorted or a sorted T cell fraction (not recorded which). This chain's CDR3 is CASSVPLYGYTF. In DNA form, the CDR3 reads TGTGCCAGCAGTGTCCCCCTTTATGGCTACACCTTC.